The 19 T cell receptor beta chains below come from one sample, sequenced in a study of blood T cell repertoires in COVID-19. Only in-frame clones appear in the TCRdb table, and some are missing; sequencing was by immunoSEQ multiplex PCR. This table has 95,000 to 110,000 clones, approximately 80% appearing once. The sample was peripheral blood. The source is a man between 70 and 80 years old with acute or convalescent COVID-19.

The chain employs TRBV6-5 and TRBJ1-5; a possible D gene is TRBD1 (6 bases). Trimming left V 6 bases short and J 4 bases short, with 16 bases between. The CDR3 covers 15 residues. Germline CDR1 MNHEY, CDR2 SVGAGI. The CDR3, as DNA: TGTGCCAGCAGGTCCGAAAGGGGGGGGAATCAGCCCCAGCATTTT. Translated, it gives CASRSERGGNQPQHF.

V and J are TRBV7-9 and TRBJ1-5, with D perhaps TRBD1 (5 bases). Trimming took 5 bases from V and 6 from J, leaving 14 bases between them. The length of the CDR3 is 14 residues. Per the germline V gene, CDR1 is SEHNR and CDR2 is FQNEAQ (reference sequence). The CDR3 sequence: CASSPRGVGQPQHF. The CDR3 region has the DNA TGTGCCAGCAGCCCTCGGGGGGTGGGTCAGCCCCAGCATTTT.

This clone was recorded a few times. The V gene is TRBV6-1, the J gene TRBJ1-2; TRBD1 matches 7 bases. This CDR3 spans 12 amino acids. V trimming: 3 bases; J trimming: 7 bases; junction bases outside the gene matches: 2. The V gene's germline CDR1 is MNHNS and CDR2 SASEGT. The CDR3 DNA sequence: TGTGCCAGCAGTGACAGGGGGTTTGGCTACACCTTC. Translating gives CASSDRGFGYTF.

The chain joins TRBV10-2 to TRBJ1-1; 7 nucleotides line up with TRBD1. The CDR3 is 13 residues long. CDR1 is WSHSY and CDR2 is SAAADI in the germline V gene. V gave up 5 bases and J gave up 3 bases; unmatched junction bases: 3. CDR3 in amino acids: CASSSQGDTEAFF. Written as DNA, the CDR3 is TGCGCCAGCAGTAGCCAGGGGGACACTGAAGCTTTCTTT.

J is TRBJ1-4 and V is TRBV19; 7 nucleotides agree with TRBD1. CDR1 is LNHDA and CDR2 is SQIVND in the germline V gene (reference sequence). The CDR3 sequence is 14 residues long. V shed 4 bases, J shed 8 bases, and the junction held 7 bases outside the gene matches. CDR3 amino acids: CASSRGQPEEKLFF. In DNA form, the CDR3 reads TGTGCCAGTAGTAGGGGACAGCCGGAAGAAAAACTGTTTTTT.

Here the CDR3 reads CASSSPQAGFSYEQYF. CDR3 nucleotide sequence: TGTGCCAGCAGCAGCCCTCAGGCCGGTTTCTCCTACGAGCAGTACTTC. This rearrangement joins TRBV7-9 to TRBJ2-7; the D is unclear. This CDR3 contains 16 residues. In germline, CDR1 is SEHNR, CDR2 FQNEAQ (reference sequence). Deletions cut 5 bases from V and 0 bases from J, with 17 bases between.

The genes are TRBV19 and TRBJ1-4, with a possible D match to TRBD1 (6 bases). CDR1 and CDR2 from the germline V gene are LNHDA and SQIVND (reference sequence). CDR3 length equals 14 residues. The ends were cut back, 3 bases at V and 8 bases at J, with 13 bases in the middle. The CDR3 sequence: CASSIEGGKEKLFF. CDR3 bases: TGTGCCAGTAGTATCGAAGGGGGAAAAGAAAAACTGTTTTTT.

The chain has TRBV19 and TRBJ1-6, with D hard to call. The germline V and J ends were trimmed by 3 bases and 5 bases, with 5 bases remaining between them. There are 13 residues in the CDR3. CDR1 is LNHDA and CDR2 is SQIVND in the germline V gene (reference sequence). The CDR3 is CASSIQNNSPLHF. The CDR3, as DNA: TGTGCCAGTAGTATTCAGAATAATTCACCCCTCCACTTT.

J is TRBJ2-2 and V is TRBV18, with 9 bases lining up with TRBD2. Germline assignment: CDR1 KGHSH and CDR2 LQKENI. This CDR3 spans 17 amino acids. V shed 3 bases, J shed 7 bases, and the junction held 12 bases outside the gene matches. Here the CDR3 DNA reads TGTGCCAGCTCACCGTCGCACTCGCGGGGGGGCTTCGGGGAGCTGTTTTTT. This sequence encodes CASSPSHSRGGFGELFF.

V and J are TRBV6-1 and TRBJ2-7, with TRBD2 matching over 10 bases. The CDR3 runs 14 residues. The J segment lost 3 bases and the V segment lost 3 bases, leaving 2 bases of the junction unmatched. The germline CDR1 and CDR2 sequences are MNHNS and SASEGT. CDR3 sequence: CASSDSGGFYEQYF. The CDR3 DNA follows: TGTGCCAGCAGTGATAGCGGGGGGTTCTACGAGCAGTACTTC.

This clone showed up just a few times. The chain recombines TRBV11-2 with TRBJ2-3; the D gene is possibly TRBD2 (7 bases). This CDR3 region has 16 residues. V dropped 3 bases and J dropped 0 bases, with 13 bases sitting between them. Germline assignment: CDR1 SGHAT and CDR2 FQNNGV. DNA of the CDR3: TGTGCCAGCAGCTTTGGACGGGGGGCAAGCACAGATACGCAGTATTTT. Translation: CASSFGRGASTDTQYF.

A single count supports this clone. J is TRBJ2-7 and V is TRBV19, with TRBD1 matching 7 bases. The germline gives CDR1 LNHDA, CDR2 SQIVND (reference sequence). V was pared by 4 bases and J by 0 bases, with 12 bases of the junction left unmatched. The CDR3 has 17 amino acids. The CDR3 DNA reads as TGTGCCAGTAGTACCCCCCCCGGGACAGTGAGCTCCTACGAGCAGTACTTC. This translates into CASSTPPGTVSSYEQYF.

The chain uses TRBV6-5 and TRBJ2-7; TRBD2 matches 10 bases. The germline CDR1 and CDR2 sequences are MNHEY and SVGAGI. The CDR3 runs to 12 residues. Trimming at V came to 11 bases and at J to 4 bases, leaving 5 bases not matched to a gene. The CDR3, as DNA: TGTGCCTGCGGGACTAGCGTGTACGAGCAGTACTTC. Its protein product is CACGTSVYEQYF.

The J gene is TRBJ2-7, the V gene TRBV6-5; 10 nucleotides align to TRBD2. Germline CDR1 is MNHEY and CDR2 is SVGAGI. This CDR3 contains 16 residues. Germline trimming cut 4 bases from V and 5 bases from J; bases unmatched to any gene: 11. In DNA form, the CDR3 reads TGTGCCAGCAGTTCCCCCGGGGCTAGCGGGGGTCACGAGCAGTACTTC. Its protein product is CASSSPGASGGHEQYF.

The V gene is TRBV5-1, the J gene TRBJ2-2; TRBD1 might be the D (6 bases). The CDR3 contains 17 residues. Per the germline V gene, CDR1 is SGHRS and CDR2 is YFSETQ. V was pared by 0 bases and J by 2 bases, with 14 bases between. Here the CDR3 reads CASSLGPTGGNTGELFF. The DNA of the CDR3 is TGCGCCAGCAGCTTGGGACCGACAGGAGGTAACACCGGGGAGCTGTTTTTT.

This CDR3 reads CASSRGGAENEQFF. Written as DNA, the CDR3 is TGCGCCAGCAGCCGCGGGGGGGCAGAAAATGAGCAGTTCTTC. The genes are TRBV5-1 and TRBJ2-1, with 9 bases fitting TRBD2. The junction had 6 bases not matched to a gene; V was cut back by 4 bases and J by 7 bases. This CDR3 has 14 residues. Germline values: CDR1 SGHRS, CDR2 YFSETQ.

The chain recombines TRBV7-4 with TRBJ1-3; D unclear. Trimming shortened V by 5 bases and J by 7 bases, and 12 bases separated the two germline ends. The CDR3 loop spans 13 amino acids. The germline V gene encodes CDR1 SGHVT and CDR2 SQSDAQ. The CDR3 loop is CASSGGVGNTIYF. DNA for the CDR3: TGTGCCAGCAGCGGCGGGGTTGGGAACACCATATATTTT.

The chain employs TRBV18 and TRBJ2-1; 7 positions match TRBD1. The length of the CDR3 is 16 residues. V lost 4 bases to trimming and J lost 7 bases; unmatched junction nucleotides: 13. Germline lookup yields CDR1 KGHSH and CDR2 LQKENI. CDR3 sequence (DNA): TGTGCCAGCTCACTGGCGCAGACAGGGAGCAATAATGAGCAGTTCTTC. Translating it yields CASSLAQTGSNNEQFF.

The chain recombines TRBV9 with TRBJ1-1; 9 nucleotides align to TRBD1. The V segment lost 0 bases and the J segment 6 bases; nucleotides outside the gene matches: 9. The CDR3 is made up of 16 amino acids. Germline V gene sequence: CDR1 SGDLS, CDR2 YYNGEE. CDR3 bases: TGTGCCAGCAGCGTAGGCACGGGACAGGGTCTCTCTGAAGCTTTCTTT. Encoded protein: CASSVGTGQGLSEAFF. Combining the CDR3 with reference TRBV9 and TRBJ1-1 gives the whole variable domain DSGVTQTPKHLITATGQRVTLRCSPRSGDLSVYWYQQSLDQGLQFLIQYYNGEERAKGNILERFSAQQFPDLHSELNLSSLELGDSALYFCASSVGTGQGLSEAFFGQGTRLTVV.